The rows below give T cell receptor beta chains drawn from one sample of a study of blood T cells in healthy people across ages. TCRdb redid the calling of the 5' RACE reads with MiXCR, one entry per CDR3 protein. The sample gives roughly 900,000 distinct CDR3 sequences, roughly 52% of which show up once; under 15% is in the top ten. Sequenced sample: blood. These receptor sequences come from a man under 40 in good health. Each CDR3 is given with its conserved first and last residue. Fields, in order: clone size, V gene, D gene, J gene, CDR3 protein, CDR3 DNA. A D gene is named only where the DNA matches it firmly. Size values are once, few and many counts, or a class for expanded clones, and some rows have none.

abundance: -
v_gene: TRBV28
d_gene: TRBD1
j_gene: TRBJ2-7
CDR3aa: CASSSAGTGVYEQYF
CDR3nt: TGTGCCAGCAGTTCCGCCGGGACAGGGGTCTACGAGCAGTACTTC

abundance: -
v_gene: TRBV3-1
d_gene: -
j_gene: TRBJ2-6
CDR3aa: CANSPQLGANVLTF
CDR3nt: TGTGCCAACAGCCCACAGTTGGGGGCCAACGTCCTGACTTTC

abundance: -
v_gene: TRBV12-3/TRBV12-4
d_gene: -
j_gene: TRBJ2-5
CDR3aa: CASSVANQETQYF
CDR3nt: TGTGCCAGCAGTGTAGCTAACCAAGAGACCCAGTACTTC

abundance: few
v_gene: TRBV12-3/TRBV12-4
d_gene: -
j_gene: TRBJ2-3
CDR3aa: CASSLFSDTDTQYF
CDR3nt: TGTGCCAGCAGTTTGTTTTCTGACACAGATACGCAGTATTTT

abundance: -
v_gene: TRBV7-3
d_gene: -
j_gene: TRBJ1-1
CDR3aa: CASSPAGGSSTTEAFF
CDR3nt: TGTGCCAGCAGCCCAGCTGGAGGGAGTAGTACGACTGAAGCTTTCTTT

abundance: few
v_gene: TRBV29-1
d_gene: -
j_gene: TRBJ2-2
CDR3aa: CSVEVSGGLFF
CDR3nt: TGCAGCGTTGAAGTTTCCGGGGGGCTGTTTTTT

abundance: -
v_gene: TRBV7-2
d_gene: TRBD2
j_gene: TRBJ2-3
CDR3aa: CASSPVTSGGLSADTQYF
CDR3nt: TGTGCCAGCAGCCCAGTGACTAGCGGGGGCCTTAGCGCAGATACGCAGTATTTT

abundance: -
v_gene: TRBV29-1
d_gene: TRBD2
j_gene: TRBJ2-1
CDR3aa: CSSRTLAGERNEQFF
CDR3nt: TGCAGCTCGCGGACTCTAGCGGGGGAAAGGAATGAGCAGTTCTTC

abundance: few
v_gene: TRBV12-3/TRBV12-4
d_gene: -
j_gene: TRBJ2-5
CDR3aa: CASSVRRETQYF
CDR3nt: TGTGCCAGCAGCGTCAGGAGAGAGACCCAGTACTTC

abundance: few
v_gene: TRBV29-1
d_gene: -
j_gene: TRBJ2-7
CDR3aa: CSVRDGSYEQYF
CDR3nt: TGCAGCGTCCGGGACGGATCCTACGAGCAGTACTTC

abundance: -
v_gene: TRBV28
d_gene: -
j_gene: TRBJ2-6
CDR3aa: CASTDFEANVLTF
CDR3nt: TGTGCCAGCACCGACTTTGAGGCCAACGTCCTGACTTTC

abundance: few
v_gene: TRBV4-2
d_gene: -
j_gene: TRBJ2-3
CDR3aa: CASSQDGERTDTQYF
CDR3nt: TGTGCCAGCAGCCAAGACGGGGAGAGAACAGATACGCAGTATTTT

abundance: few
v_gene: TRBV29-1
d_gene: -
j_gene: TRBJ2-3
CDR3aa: CSVEWRGDTQYF
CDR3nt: TGCAGCGTTGAGTGGCGGGGAGATACGCAGTATTTT

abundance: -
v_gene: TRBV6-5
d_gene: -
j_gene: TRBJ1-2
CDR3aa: CASSTGGGYNYGYTF
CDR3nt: TGTGCCAGCAGCACTGGCGGGGGGTACAACTATGGCTACACCTTC

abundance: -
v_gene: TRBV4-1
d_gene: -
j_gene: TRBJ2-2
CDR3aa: CASSQLPGQNTGELFF
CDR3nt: TGCGCCAGCAGCCAACTTCCGGGACAGAACACCGGGGAGCTGTTTTTT

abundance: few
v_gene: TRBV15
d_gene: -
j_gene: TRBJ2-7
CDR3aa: CATSRETHSSYEQYF
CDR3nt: TGTGCCACCAGCAGAGAAACCCATAGCTCCTACGAGCAGTACTTC

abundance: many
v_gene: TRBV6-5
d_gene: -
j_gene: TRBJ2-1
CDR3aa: CASSYLGIVGNNEQFF
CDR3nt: TGTGCCAGCAGTTACCTCGGGATAGTGGGAAACAATGAGCAGTTCTTC

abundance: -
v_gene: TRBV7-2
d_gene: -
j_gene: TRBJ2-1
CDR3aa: CASSLHAAAEINEQFF
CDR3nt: TGTGCCAGCAGCTTGCACGCGGCCGCGGAAATCAATGAGCAGTTCTTC

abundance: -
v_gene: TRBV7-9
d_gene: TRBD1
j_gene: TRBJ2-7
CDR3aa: CASSGGTGASYEQYF
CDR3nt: TGTGCCAGCAGCGGTGGGACAGGGGCCTCCTACGAGCAGTACTTC

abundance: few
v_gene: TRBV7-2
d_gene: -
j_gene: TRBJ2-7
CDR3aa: CASSLNTGAIEQYF
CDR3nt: TGTGCCAGCAGCTTAAATACCGGGGCTATCGAGCAGTACTTC

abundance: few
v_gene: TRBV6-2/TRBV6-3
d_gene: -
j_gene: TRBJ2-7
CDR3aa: CASSYGSNYYEQYF
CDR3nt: TGTGCCAGCAGTTACGGGAGTAACTACTACGAGCAGTACTTC

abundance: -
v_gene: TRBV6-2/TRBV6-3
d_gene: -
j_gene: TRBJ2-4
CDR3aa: CASSPSTGNIQYF
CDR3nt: TGTGCCAGCAGTCCCTCGACTGGGAACATTCAGTACTTC

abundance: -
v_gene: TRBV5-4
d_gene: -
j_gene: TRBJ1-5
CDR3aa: CASSSGTLNQPQHF
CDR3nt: TGTGCCAGCAGCTCCGGGACACTGAATCAGCCCCAGCATTTT

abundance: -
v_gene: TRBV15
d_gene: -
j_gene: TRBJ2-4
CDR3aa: CATSREKAPSIQYF
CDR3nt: TGTGCCACCAGCAGAGAGAAGGCCCCCAGCATTCAGTACTTC

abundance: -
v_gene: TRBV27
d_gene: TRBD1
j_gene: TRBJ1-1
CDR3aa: CASSFMGFDGQGGTGAFF
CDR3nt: TGTGCCAGCAGTTTCATGGGATTCGATGGACAGGGAGGAACTGGAGCTTTCTTT

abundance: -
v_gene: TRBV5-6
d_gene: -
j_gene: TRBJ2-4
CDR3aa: CASSLGDLAKNIQYF
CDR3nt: TGTGCCAGCAGTCTTGGGGACTTAGCCAAAAACATTCAGTACTTC

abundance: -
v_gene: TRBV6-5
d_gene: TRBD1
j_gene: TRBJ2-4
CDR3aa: CASSGTASGENIQYF
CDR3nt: TGTGCCAGCAGCGGGACAGCTTCAGGTGAAAACATTCAGTACTTC

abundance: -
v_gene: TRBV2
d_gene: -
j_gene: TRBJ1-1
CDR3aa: CASSGGAPRGTEAFF
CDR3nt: TGTGCCAGCAGTGGGGGGGCCCCTAGAGGAACTGAAGCTTTCTTT

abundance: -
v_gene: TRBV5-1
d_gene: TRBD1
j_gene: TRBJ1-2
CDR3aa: CASSQTWGGQGDSGYTF
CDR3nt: TGCGCCAGCAGCCAGACTTGGGGCGGACAGGGGGACAGTGGCTACACCTTC